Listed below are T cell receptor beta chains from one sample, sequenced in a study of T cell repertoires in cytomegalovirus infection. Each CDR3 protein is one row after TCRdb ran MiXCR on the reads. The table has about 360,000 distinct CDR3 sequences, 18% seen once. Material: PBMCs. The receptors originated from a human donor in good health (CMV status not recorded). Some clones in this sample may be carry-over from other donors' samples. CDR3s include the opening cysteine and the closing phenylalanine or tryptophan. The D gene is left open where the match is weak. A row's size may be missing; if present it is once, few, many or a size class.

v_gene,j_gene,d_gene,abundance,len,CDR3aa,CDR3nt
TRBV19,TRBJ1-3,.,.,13,CASSSYAGNTIYF,TGTGCCAGTAGTTCCTACGCTGGAAACACCATATATTTT
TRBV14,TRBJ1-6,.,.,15,CASSQDRVPNSPLHF,TGTGCCAGCAGCCAAGACCGGGTACCGAATTCACCCCTCCACTTT
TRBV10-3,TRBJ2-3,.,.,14,CAIMAGRDGDTQYF,TGTGCCATCATGGCGGGGCGGGATGGAGATACGCAGTATTTT
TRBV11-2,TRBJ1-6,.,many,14,CASSLKQSNSPLHF,TGTGCCAGCAGCTTAAAACAGAGTAATTCACCCCTCCACTTT
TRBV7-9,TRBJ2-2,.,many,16,CASSTVRGSNTGELFF,TGTGCCAGCAGCACCGTTCGGGGGTCGAACACCGGGGAGCTGTTTTTT
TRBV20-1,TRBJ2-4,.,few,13,CSASVDPKNIQYF,TGCAGTGCTAGTGTGGATCCCAAAAACATTCAGTACTTC
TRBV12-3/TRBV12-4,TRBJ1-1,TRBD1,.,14,CASRLQGDGTEAFF,TGTGCCAGCAGGCTCCAGGGGGACGGGACTGAAGCTTTCTTT
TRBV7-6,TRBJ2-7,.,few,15,CASSSALSGLREQYF,TGTGCCAGCAGCTCAGCCCTATCAGGGCTCCGCGAGCAGTACTTC
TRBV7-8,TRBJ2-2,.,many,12,CASSAGPGELFF,TGTGCCAGCAGCGCAGGGCCCGGGGAGCTGTTTTTT
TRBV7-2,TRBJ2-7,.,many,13,CASSLAPLYEQYF,TGTGCCAGCAGCTTAGCCCCACTCTACGAGCAGTACTTC
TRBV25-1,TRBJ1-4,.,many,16,CASRGTGLATNEKLFF,TGTGCCAGCAGGGGAACAGGTCTTGCAACTAATGAAAAACTGTTTTTT
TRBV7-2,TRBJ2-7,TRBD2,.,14,CASSLGLARDEQYF,TGTGCCAGCAGCTTAGGACTAGCGCGTGACGAGCAGTACTTC
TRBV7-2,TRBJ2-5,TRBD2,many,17,CASSLPWTSGGAETQYF,TGTGCCAGCAGCTTACCCTGGACTAGCGGAGGGGCAGAGACCCAGTACTTC
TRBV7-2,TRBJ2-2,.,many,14,CASSLVRSTGELFF,TGTGCCAGCAGCTTAGTACGGAGCACCGGGGAGCTGTTTTTT
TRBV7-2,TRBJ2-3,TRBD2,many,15,CASTPSGTSTDTQYF,TGTGCCAGCACCCCTAGCGGGACCAGCACAGATACGCAGTATTTT
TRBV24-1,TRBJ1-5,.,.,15,CATSDWGSSNQPQHF,TGTGCCACCAGTGATTGGGGGAGTAGCAATCAGCCCCAGCATTTT
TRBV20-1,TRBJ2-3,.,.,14,CSVQRSAVTDTQYF,TGCAGTGTTCAACGATCGGCGGTCACAGATACGCAGTATTTT
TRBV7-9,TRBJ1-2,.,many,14,CASSLVSQGNGYTF,TGTGCCAGCAGCTTAGTTTCCCAAGGCAATGGCTACACCTTC
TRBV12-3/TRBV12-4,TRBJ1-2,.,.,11,CASSSSHGYTF,TGTGCCAGCAGCTCGAGTCATGGCTACACCTTC
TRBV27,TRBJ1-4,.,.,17,CASSLSGTTMGLEKLFF,TGTGCCAGCAGTTTATCGGGCACAACAATGGGGCTTGAAAAACTGTTTTTT
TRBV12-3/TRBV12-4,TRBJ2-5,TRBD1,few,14,CASRGTGPGETQYF,TGTGCCAGCAGAGGGACAGGGCCAGGAGAGACCCAGTACTTC
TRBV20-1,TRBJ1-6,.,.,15,CSARPPGRLNSPLHF,TGCAGTGCTAGACCCCCGGGACGACTGAATTCACCCCTCCACTTT
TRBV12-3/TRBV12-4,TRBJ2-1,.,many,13,CASSLFVPGEQFF,TGTGCCAGCAGTTTATTCGTCCCCGGTGAGCAGTTCTTC
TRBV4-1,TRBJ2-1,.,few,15,CASSPNLDGYNEQFF,TGCGCCAGCAGCCCCAACCTCGACGGTTACAATGAGCAGTTCTTC
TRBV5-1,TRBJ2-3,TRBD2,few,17,CASSSQWTSGGVDTQYF,TGCGCCAGCAGCTCCCAATGGACTAGCGGGGGAGTGGATACGCAGTATTTT
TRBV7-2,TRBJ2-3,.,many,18,CASSSLRGQGKSPDTQYF,TGTGCCAGCAGCTCGTTACGAGGCCAGGGGAAGAGTCCAGATACGCAGTATTTT
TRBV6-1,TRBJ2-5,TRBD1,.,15,CASSYRDRGHETQYF,TGTGCCAGCAGTTACCGGGATAGGGGGCATGAGACCCAGTACTTC
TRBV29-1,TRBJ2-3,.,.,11,CSVRGRSAQYF,TGCAGCGTTAGAGGGCGTTCCGCGCAGTATTTT
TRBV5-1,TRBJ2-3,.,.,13,CASNGGSTDTQYF,TGCGCCAGCAATGGCGGGAGCACAGATACGCAGTATTTT
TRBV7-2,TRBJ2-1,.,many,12,CASSWTGDGQFF,TGTGCCAGCAGCTGGACTGGGGACGGGCAGTTCTTC
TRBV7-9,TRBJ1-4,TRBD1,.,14,CASSSRTGSEKLFF,TGTGCCAGCAGCTCGCGGACAGGGAGTGAAAAACTGTTTTTT
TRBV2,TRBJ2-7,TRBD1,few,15,CASSLRDRALYEQYF,TGTGCCAGCAGCCTCCGGGACAGAGCGCTATACGAGCAGTACTTC
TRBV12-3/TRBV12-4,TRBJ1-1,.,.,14,CASRPVVPGEKAFF,TGTGCCAGCAGGCCGGTAGTACCAGGGGAGAAAGCTTTCTTT
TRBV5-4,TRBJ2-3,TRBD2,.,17,CASSLGVGTSGTDTQYF,TGTGCCAGCAGCTTGGGAGTCGGGACTAGCGGGACGGATACGCAGTATTTT
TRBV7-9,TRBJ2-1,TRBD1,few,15,CASITFGQGFNEQFF,TGTGCCAGCATCACGTTTGGACAGGGCTTCAATGAGCAGTTCTTC
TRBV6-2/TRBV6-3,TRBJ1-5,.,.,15,CASISLTVAGQPQHF,TGTGCCAGCATTTCCCTGACGGTGGCGGGTCAGCCCCAGCATTTT
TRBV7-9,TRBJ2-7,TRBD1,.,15,CASSSDRVSAYEQYF,TGTGCCAGCAGCTCCGACAGGGTATCTGCCTACGAGCAGTACTTC
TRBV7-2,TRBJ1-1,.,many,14,CASSTGTKGTEAFF,TGTGCCAGCAGTACCGGGACAAAAGGCACTGAAGCTTTCTTT
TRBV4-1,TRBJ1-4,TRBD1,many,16,CASSHRDRGTYEKLFF,TGCGCCAGCAGCCACAGGGACAGGGGGACCTATGAAAAACTGTTTTTT
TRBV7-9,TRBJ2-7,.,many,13,CASSLGWTYEQYF,TGTGCCAGCAGCTTAGGTTGGACCTACGAGCAGTACTTC
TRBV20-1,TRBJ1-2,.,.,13,CSARDRGVMGYTF,TGCAGTGCTAGAGATCGGGGGGTAATGGGCTACACCTTC
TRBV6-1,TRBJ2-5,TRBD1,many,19,CASSNLDRGRVGYQETQYF,TGTGCCAGCAGTAACCTGGACAGGGGCCGCGTCGGGTACCAAGAGACCCAGTACTTC